This T cell receptor beta chain was documented in a study of blood T cells in healthy people across ages. A second about 7 to 11 cycle PCR used barcoded and J-beta primers. In TCRdb, the 5' RACE reads were re-called with MiXCR into one record per CDR3 protein. Among 700,000 to 850,000 distinct CDR3 sequences listed, roughly 50% were seen once. This CDR3 has 12 residues. Per germline, CDR1 SQVTM and CDR2 ANQGSEA. The ends lost 5 bases at V and 3 bases at J; junction bases unmatched: 3. Study-wide points: When one million T cells were used, diversity estimates were thought to be underestimates.

In the case of this clonotype: Its specificity is not known.

Input material: blood. V gene TRBV29-1 combines with J gene TRBJ1-2; 7 bases are a match to TRBD1. The sequence was obtained from an older man in good health. DNA for the CDR3: TGCAGCGTTCGAACAGGGGACTATGGCTACACCTTC. It translates to CSVRTGDYGYTF.